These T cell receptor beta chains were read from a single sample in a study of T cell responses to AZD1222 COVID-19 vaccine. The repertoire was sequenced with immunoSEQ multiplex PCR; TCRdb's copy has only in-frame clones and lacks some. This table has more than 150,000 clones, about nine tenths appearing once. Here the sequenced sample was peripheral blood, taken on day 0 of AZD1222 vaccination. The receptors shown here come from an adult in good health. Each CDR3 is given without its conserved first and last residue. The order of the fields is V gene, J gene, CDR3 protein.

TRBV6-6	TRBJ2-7	ASRTPEGYEQY
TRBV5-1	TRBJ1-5	ASSPGAGMSGNQPQH
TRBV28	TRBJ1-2	ASSLLGYYGYT
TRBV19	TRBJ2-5	ASSSHLVSVQETQY
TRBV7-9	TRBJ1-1	ASSLAGEAF
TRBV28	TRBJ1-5	ASSFSRNSNQPQH
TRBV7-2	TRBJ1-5	ASSSYGGHRPQH
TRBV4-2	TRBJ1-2	ASSQDGTHNYGYT
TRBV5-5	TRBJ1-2	ASSLAVAGGDDGYT
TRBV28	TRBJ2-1	ASSAANSYNEQF
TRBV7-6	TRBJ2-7	ASSSYSGGPRYEQY
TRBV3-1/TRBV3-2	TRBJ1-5	ASSTQGADQPQH
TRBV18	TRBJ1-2	ASSPRASGLGYT
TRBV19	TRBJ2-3	ASSIYPAEGTDTQY
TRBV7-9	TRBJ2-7	ASRAGPGYEQY
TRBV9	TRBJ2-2	ASSADIQAGELF
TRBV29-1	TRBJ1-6	SVQGAGNSPLH
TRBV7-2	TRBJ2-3	ASSRQAGDVDTQY
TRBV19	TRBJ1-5	ASSHTTGGENQPQH
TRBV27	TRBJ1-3	ASSEYYRANSGNTIY
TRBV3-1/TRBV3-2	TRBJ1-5	ASSRVVCRPNLFNQPQH
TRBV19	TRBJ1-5	ASSKERSQWGYNQPQH
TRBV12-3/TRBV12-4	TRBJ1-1	ASSFQGNTEAF
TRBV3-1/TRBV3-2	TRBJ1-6	ASSQGGQGVKTPLH
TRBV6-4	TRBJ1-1	ASSDDRNTEAF
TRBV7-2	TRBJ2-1	ASSLVPSGRSVQF
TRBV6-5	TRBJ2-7	ASSYKQHSYEQY
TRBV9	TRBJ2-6	ASSVTQGMGANVLT
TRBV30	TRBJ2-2	AWSGGTGATGELF
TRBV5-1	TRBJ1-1	ASSHEGTGGNAEAF
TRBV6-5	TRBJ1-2	ASSYSGQGARGYT
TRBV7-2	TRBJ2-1	ASSFGYNEQF
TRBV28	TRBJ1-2	ASSSRYGYT
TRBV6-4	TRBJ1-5	ASSDSGGTPQH
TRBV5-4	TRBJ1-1	ASSSSGSGMNTEAF
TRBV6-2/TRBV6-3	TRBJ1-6	ASSTIQGSASPLH
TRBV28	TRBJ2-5	ASSPGQATETQY
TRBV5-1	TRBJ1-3	ASSPLGHSGNTIY
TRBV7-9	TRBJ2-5	ASSLSGQTQETQY
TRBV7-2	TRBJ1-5	ASSSTGTSNQPQH
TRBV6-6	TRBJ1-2	ASSSPGVSGYT
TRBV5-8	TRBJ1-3	ASSFIARAVGNTIY
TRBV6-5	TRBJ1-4	ASSYGGLTNEKLF
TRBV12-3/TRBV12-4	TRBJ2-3	ASSLDAPKY
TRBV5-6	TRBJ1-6	ASSPGTVSSYNSPLH
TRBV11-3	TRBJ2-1	ASSLTSEQF
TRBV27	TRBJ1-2	ASSLSHRTPGGYT
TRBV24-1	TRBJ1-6	ATKRNRDSNSPLH
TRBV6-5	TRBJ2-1	ASSYSSGAGEQF
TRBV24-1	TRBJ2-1	ATSDETGTSENNEQF
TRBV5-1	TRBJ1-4	ASSLRDRNEKLF
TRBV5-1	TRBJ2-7	ASSSLSSGGTYEQY
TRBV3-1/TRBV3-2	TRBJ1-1	ASSFRTGNAF